The rows below give T cell receptor beta chains drawn from one sample of a study of cytomegalovirus exposure and HLA in healthy donors. Some clones are missing from TCRdb's copy, which holds only in-frame ones; the method was immunoSEQ multiplex PCR. The data hold over 110,000 clones, with over 70% observed a single time. Specimen: PBMCs. The source is a man aged 18 to 35 in good health and CMV-seronegative. CDR3s include the opening cysteine and the closing phenylalanine or tryptophan. A D gene is named only where the DNA matches it firmly.

v_call: TRBV7-9
d_call: .
j_call: TRBJ1-2
cdr3_nt: TGTTCCAGCAGCTTTGAGGCTCAAAACTATGGCTACACCTTC
cdr3_aa: CSSSFEAQNYGYTF

v_call: TRBV7-9
d_call: .
j_call: TRBJ1-2
cdr3_nt: TGTTCCAGCAGCTCCCAAAACTATGGCTACACCTTC
cdr3_aa: CSSSSQNYGYTF

v_call: TRBV5-1
d_call: .
j_call: TRBJ1-1
cdr3_nt: TGCGCCAGCAGCTTCGGGAACTCCATGAACACTGAAGCTTTCTTT
cdr3_aa: CASSFGNSMNTEAFF

v_call: TRBV19
d_call: .
j_call: TRBJ1-1
cdr3_nt: TGTGCCAGTAGTCTGTTGGGGGGTAAGGGCACTGAAGCTTTCTTT
cdr3_aa: CASSLLGGKGTEAFF

v_call: TRBV29-1
d_call: .
j_call: TRBJ1-3
cdr3_nt: TGCAGCGTTGATACTGGAAACACCATATATTTT
cdr3_aa: CSVDTGNTIYF

v_call: TRBV19
d_call: TRBD1
j_call: TRBJ1-2
cdr3_nt: TGTGCCAGTAGCATCCGGGACAGGGGGGACTATGGCTACACCTTC
cdr3_aa: CASSIRDRGDYGYTF

v_call: TRBV5-4
d_call: .
j_call: TRBJ2-2
cdr3_nt: TGTGCCAGCAGCTTTACGATAGGAGGCGGGGAGCTGTTTTTT
cdr3_aa: CASSFTIGGGELFF

v_call: TRBV14
d_call: TRBD2
j_call: TRBJ2-1
cdr3_nt: TGTGCCAGCAGCCCCCGGGGCAGCCTAGCGGGGACCTATGAGCAGTTCTTC
cdr3_aa: CASSPRGSLAGTYEQFF

v_call: TRBV7-2
d_call: .
j_call: TRBJ1-2
cdr3_nt: TGTGCCAGCAGCGACGGTGGGGGGTTTTATGGCTACACCTTC
cdr3_aa: CASSDGGGFYGYTF

v_call: TRBV2
d_call: TRBD1
j_call: TRBJ1-2
cdr3_nt: TGTGCCACACACCTCTCCCAGACAGGGAGTCAGGGCTATGGCTACACCTTC
cdr3_aa: CATHLSQTGSQGYGYTF

v_call: TRBV9
d_call: .
j_call: TRBJ1-6
cdr3_nt: TGTGCCAGCAGCGTCGGAGAAAGGGGCTCACCCCTCCACTTT
cdr3_aa: CASSVGERGSPLHF

v_call: TRBV14
d_call: .
j_call: TRBJ2-7
cdr3_nt: TGTGCCAGCAGCGCTTCCTACGAGCAGTACTTC
cdr3_aa: CASSASYEQYF

v_call: TRBV9
d_call: TRBD1
j_call: TRBJ2-1
cdr3_nt: TGTGCCAGCAGCGTCACAGGGGGGAATGAGCAGTTCTTC
cdr3_aa: CASSVTGGNEQFF

v_call: TRBV9
d_call: .
j_call: TRBJ1-2
cdr3_nt: TGTGCCAGCAGCGTAAACTACGGCTATGGCTACACCTTC
cdr3_aa: CASSVNYGYGYTF

v_call: TRBV28
d_call: .
j_call: TRBJ2-5
cdr3_nt: TGTGCCAGCCATTCCAGGGTGTGGGGGACCCAGTACTTC
cdr3_aa: CASHSRVWGTQYF

v_call: TRBV4-3
d_call: .
j_call: TRBJ1-2
cdr3_nt: TGCGCCAGCAGCCAAGAATGGCGGGTGGAGCGAGCTAACTATGGCTACACCTTC
cdr3_aa: CASSQEWRVERANYGYTF

v_call: TRBV5-6
d_call: TRBD1
j_call: TRBJ2-7
cdr3_nt: TGTGCCAGCAGCTATGCCGGGACAGGGGCTTACGAGCAGTACTTC
cdr3_aa: CASSYAGTGAYEQYF

v_call: TRBV4-3
d_call: TRBD1
j_call: TRBJ1-1
cdr3_nt: TGCGCCAGCAGCCAACACCGACAGGGAGGAACCCTAGAGAACACTGAAGCTTTCTTT
cdr3_aa: CASSQHRQGGTLENTEAFF

v_call: TRBV12-5
d_call: TRBD1
j_call: TRBJ1-3
cdr3_nt: TGTGCTAGTGGCTTCGACAGGGCTAACACCATATATTTT
cdr3_aa: CASGFDRANTIYF